The 8 T cell receptor beta chains below were found in one sample sequenced in a study of Ad26.COV2.S vaccination and SARS-CoV-2 variants. The treatment: some 19 received Ad26.COV2.S at low or high dose, single or two shots; roughly 5 received placebo; per-sample allocation not given. On day 63 after the first injection, vaccine and placebo recipients gave samples. Clones were read by immunoSEQ multiplex PCR, and TCRdb kept only the in-frame ones, dropping some. The top ten hold 2% to 2.5% of the sample, which has about 320,000 clones, around four fifths seen once. Source: peripheral blood, taken in a trial of Ad26.COV2.S vaccine versus placebo. These receptors originate from a person aged 18 to 65 who received the Ad26.COV2.S COVID-19 vaccine or a placebo.

The chain uses TRBV7-2 and TRBJ2-7; 8 bases line up with TRBD1. Germline V gives CDR1 SGHTA, CDR2 FQGNSA. J lost 3 bases, V lost 2 bases, and 6 bases had no gene match. This CDR3 spans 15 amino acids. CDR3: CASSLSPGQVYEQYF. CDR3 nucleotide sequence: TGTGCCAGCAGCTTAAGTCCGGGACAGGTCTACGAGCAGTACTTC.

This clone showed up just a few times. This sequence joins TRBV7-9 and TRBJ2-5; 10 positions match TRBD2. V shed 1 base and J 2 bases; nucleotides not matched to a gene: 4. CDR3 size: 16 residues. Germline CDR1 reads SEHNR; CDR2 reads FQNEAQ (reference sequence). The CDR3 spells CASSLGASGGQETQYF. CDR3 sequence (DNA): TGTGCCAGCAGCTTAGGGGCTAGCGGGGGACAAGAGACCCAGTACTTC.

The V and J genes are TRBV27 and TRBJ1-6; D is possibly TRBD1 (6 bases). Germline values: CDR1 MNHEY, CDR2 SMNVEV (reference sequence). V shed 5 bases and J shed 7 bases, with 12 bases lying between them. The CDR3 runs to 14 residues. The CDR3 DNA is TGTGCCAGCAGTCTGAGAGGGGGGAATTCACCCCTCCACTTT. Translation: CASSLRGGNSPLHF.

This sequence joins TRBV7-9 and TRBJ1-2, with 9 positions matching TRBD1. The CDR3 loop spans 14 amino acids. Germline trimming cut 1 base from V and 5 bases from J; bases unmatched to any gene: 2. Germline-derived CDR1 and CDR2 are SEHNR and FQNEAQ (reference sequence). The CDR3 DNA is TGTGCCAGCAGCTTAGGGGACAGGGCTTATGGCTACACCTTC. This sequence encodes CASSLGDRAYGYTF.

The rearrangement joins TRBV18 to TRBJ1-3; D gene unclear. Deletions cut 3 bases from V and 4 bases from J, with 16 bases between. CDR1 and CDR2 from the germline V gene are KGHSH and LQKENI. This CDR3 is built from 16 residues. CDR3 sequence: CASSPLASGIGNTIYF. CDR3 coding DNA: TGTGCCAGCTCACCTCTCGCGTCCGGGATAGGAAACACCATATATTTT.

This chain connects TRBV5-1 to TRBJ2-2, with D unresolved. This CDR3 is built from 15 residues. Germline V CDR1 and CDR2: SGHRS, YFSETQ. V was cut by 9 bases and J by 1 base, with 16 bases left in between. Written as DNA, the CDR3 is TGCGCCACTTCGCTCTATGGGCAGAACACCGGGGAGCTGTTTTTT. As protein: CATSLYGQNTGELFF.

The chain links TRBV6-1 to TRBJ1-6, with D hard to call. Between the trimmed V and J ends, which lost 1 base and 8 bases, there was a span of 12 bases. The CDR3 has 15 residues. CDR1 is MNHNS, CDR2 SASEGT, per germline. Written as DNA, the CDR3 is TGTGCCAGCAGTGAAGAAGAGGGAGGTTATTCACCCCTCCACTTT. Amino acid sequence: CASSEEEGGYSPLHF.

The J gene is TRBJ1-5, the V gene TRBV3-1 (or the pseudogene TRBV3-2), with 8 bases that match TRBD1. The V gene end was trimmed by 3 bases and the J gene end by 10 bases; junction bases not matched to a gene: 8. The CDR3 sequence is 14 residues long. Germline loops: CDR1 LGHDT, CDR2 YNNKEL (reference sequence). The CDR3 sequence: CASSQDREGIPQHF. The CDR3 DNA is TGTGCCAGCAGCCAGGACAGGGAGGGGATACCCCAGCATTTT.